These T cell receptor beta chains were read from a single sample in a study of prognosis after radiotherapy for stage I lung cancer. TCRdb used MiXCR to reprocess the multiplex PCR reads, holding one entry per CDR3 protein. Of about 26,000 distinct CDR3 sequences in the sample, roughly 30% were seen once. Sequencing used PBMCs, obtained before or after stereotactic body radiation therapy (not recorded which). The receptors come from a donor aged 50 or older with non-small cell lung cancer. Each CDR3 is given with its conserved first and last residue. D genes are given only for firm matches. Size values are once, few and many counts, or a class for expanded clones, and some rows have none.

clone size: .
V gene: TRBV7-2
CDR3 length: 14
J gene: TRBJ1-1
D gene: TRBD1
CDR3 DNA: TGTGCCAGCAGCTTTCGACAGGGACGCACTGAAGCTTTCTTT
CDR3 protein: CASSFRQGRTEAFF

clone size: .
V gene: TRBV6-5
CDR3 length: 13
J gene: TRBJ1-2
D gene: .
CDR3 DNA: TGTGCCAGCAGTTGGGGACCGTACTATGGCTACACCTTC
CDR3 protein: CASSWGPYYGYTF

clone size: many
V gene: TRBV9
CDR3 length: 15
J gene: TRBJ2-7
D gene: .
CDR3 DNA: TGTGCCAGCAGCGTAGCGCAGGGTGGGACCTACGAGCAGTACTTC
CDR3 protein: CASSVAQGGTYEQYF

clone size: .
V gene: TRBV28
CDR3 length: 14
J gene: TRBJ1-2
D gene: TRBD1
CDR3 DNA: TGTGCCAGCAGGACCCTCGGGACAGTGGTCGGCTACACCTTC
CDR3 protein: CASRTLGTVVGYTF

clone size: .
V gene: TRBV6-4
CDR3 length: 15
J gene: TRBJ2-7
D gene: .
CDR3 DNA: TGTGCCAGCAGTGAGGAGGAGGTGTCCCACTACGAGCAGTACTTC
CDR3 protein: CASSEEEVSHYEQYF

clone size: many
V gene: TRBV30
CDR3 length: 15
J gene: TRBJ2-3
D gene: TRBD1
CDR3 DNA: TGTGCCTGGAGTGTACATCAGGGGGTCACAGATACGCAGTATTTT
CDR3 protein: CAWSVHQGVTDTQYF

clone size: .
V gene: TRBV12-3/TRBV12-4
CDR3 length: 15
J gene: TRBJ2-3
D gene: .
CDR3 DNA: TGTGCCAGCAGTTGGTGCGTAACTAGCACAGATACGCAGTATTTT
CDR3 protein: CASSWCVTSTDTQYF

clone size: many
V gene: TRBV6-2/TRBV6-3
CDR3 length: 15
J gene: TRBJ1-1
D gene: .
CDR3 DNA: TGTGCCAGCAGCCGAGCCGGGGTAAGGGGCACTGAAGCTTTCTTT
CDR3 protein: CASSRAGVRGTEAFF

clone size: many
V gene: TRBV5-1
CDR3 length: 15
J gene: TRBJ1-1
D gene: .
CDR3 DNA: TGCGCCAGCAGCCGACTAGACAGCGCAACCACTGAAGCTTTCTTT
CDR3 protein: CASSRLDSATTEAFF

clone size: many
V gene: TRBV29-1
CDR3 length: 12
J gene: TRBJ1-1
D gene: .
CDR3 DNA: TGCAGCGTTGGTGGGGTGAACACTGAAGCTTTCTTT
CDR3 protein: CSVGGVNTEAFF

clone size: many
V gene: TRBV30
CDR3 length: 15
J gene: TRBJ1-1
D gene: TRBD1
CDR3 DNA: TGTGCCTGGGGTAAGCGACAGGGGGGTCGGACTGAAGCTTTCTTT
CDR3 protein: CAWGKRQGGRTEAFF

clone size: many
V gene: TRBV5-1
CDR3 length: 15
J gene: TRBJ1-4
D gene: TRBD1
CDR3 DNA: TGCGCCAGCAGCGACACACAGGGGGGTTGGGAAAAACTGTTTTTT
CDR3 protein: CASSDTQGGWEKLFF

clone size: many
V gene: TRBV20-1
CDR3 length: 15
J gene: TRBJ2-3
D gene: TRBD2
CDR3 DNA: TGCAGTGCTAGCGAGACTAGCGGGAGAACAGATACGCAGTATTTT
CDR3 protein: CSASETSGRTDTQYF

clone size: many
V gene: TRBV7-2
CDR3 length: 15
J gene: TRBJ1-1
D gene: TRBD1
CDR3 DNA: TGTGCCAGCAGCTGGAACGGACAGGGAGGGACTGAAGCTTTCTTT
CDR3 protein: CASSWNGQGGTEAFF

clone size: many
V gene: TRBV28
CDR3 length: 14
J gene: TRBJ1-5
D gene: .
CDR3 DNA: TGTGCCAGCAGTTTAGGAGATCGAATGAGGCCCCAGCATTTT
CDR3 protein: CASSLGDRMRPQHF

clone size: many
V gene: TRBV6-5
CDR3 length: 12
J gene: TRBJ2-7
D gene: .
CDR3 DNA: TGTGCCAGCAGTTACCCCCCCTACGAGCAGTACTTC
CDR3 protein: CASSYPPYEQYF

clone size: many
V gene: TRBV5-1
CDR3 length: 18
J gene: TRBJ2-7
D gene: TRBD2
CDR3 DNA: TGCGCCAGCAGCTTGGGACCCCCGGGACTAGCGAACTCCTACGAGCAGTACTTC
CDR3 protein: CASSLGPPGLANSYEQYF

clone size: .
V gene: TRBV20-1
CDR3 length: 16
J gene: TRBJ2-3
D gene: .
CDR3 DNA: TGCAGTGCTAGAGATCTAGAGCGTCTAGTCACAGATACGCAGTATTTT
CDR3 protein: CSARDLERLVTDTQYF

clone size: many
V gene: TRBV12-3/TRBV12-4
CDR3 length: 13
J gene: TRBJ2-7
D gene: .
CDR3 DNA: TGTGCCAGCACCCGCTCAAGGGGGGCCGAGCAGTACTTC
CDR3 protein: CASTRSRGAEQYF

clone size: medium-sized
V gene: TRBV2
CDR3 length: 13
J gene: TRBJ1-2
D gene: .
CDR3 DNA: TGTGCCAGCAGTAGTACAGGGACCTATGGCTACACCTTC
CDR3 protein: CASSSTGTYGYTF

clone size: many
V gene: TRBV11-3
CDR3 length: 12
J gene: TRBJ2-7
D gene: .
CDR3 DNA: TGTGCCAGCAGCTTGAAGGGAGACGAGCAGTACTTC
CDR3 protein: CASSLKGDEQYF

clone size: many
V gene: TRBV6-2/TRBV6-3
CDR3 length: 14
J gene: TRBJ1-4
D gene: .
CDR3 DNA: TGTGCCAGCACCCTCGGGGTTAATGATGAAAAACTGTTTTTT
CDR3 protein: CASTLGVNDEKLFF

clone size: .
V gene: TRBV28
CDR3 length: 14
J gene: TRBJ1-1
D gene: TRBD1
CDR3 DNA: TGTGCCAGTAGTACAGGGGGAGAGAACACTGAAGCTTTCTTT
CDR3 protein: CASSTGGENTEAFF

clone size: many
V gene: TRBV2
CDR3 length: 14
J gene: TRBJ1-5
D gene: .
CDR3 DNA: TGTGCCAGCAGTGACGGTACCTGGGGCCAGCCCCAGCATTTT
CDR3 protein: CASSDGTWGQPQHF

clone size: many
V gene: TRBV7-9
CDR3 length: 14
J gene: TRBJ2-7
D gene: .
CDR3 DNA: TGTGCCAGCAGCTTAGGCGTCAGTTCCTACGAGCAGTACTTC
CDR3 protein: CASSLGVSSYEQYF

clone size: few
V gene: TRBV2
CDR3 length: 14
J gene: TRBJ1-4
D gene: .
CDR3 DNA: TGTGCCAGCATTGGACAGAGAACTAATGAAAAACTGTTTTTT
CDR3 protein: CASIGQRTNEKLFF

clone size: many
V gene: TRBV28
CDR3 length: 15
J gene: TRBJ2-1
D gene: TRBD2
CDR3 DNA: TGTGCCAGCAGTTCCACTAGCGGATCCTACAATGAGCAGTTCTTC
CDR3 protein: CASSSTSGSYNEQFF

clone size: many
V gene: TRBV6-5
CDR3 length: 11
J gene: TRBJ2-5
D gene: .
CDR3 DNA: TGTGCCAGCAGTTATAGGGAGACCCAGTACTTC
CDR3 protein: CASSYRETQYF

clone size: many
V gene: TRBV3-1
CDR3 length: 13
J gene: TRBJ1-1
D gene: .
CDR3 DNA: TGTGCCAGCAGCCGGAAAGTGAACACTGAAGCTTTCTTT
CDR3 protein: CASSRKVNTEAFF

clone size: many
V gene: TRBV4-2
CDR3 length: 17
J gene: TRBJ1-6
D gene: .
CDR3 DNA: TGTGCCAGCAGCCAAGATGGGGCCGCTGGAAGGGTTTCACCCCTCCACTTT
CDR3 protein: CASSQDGAAGRVSPLHF

clone size: few
V gene: TRBV24-1
CDR3 length: 15
J gene: TRBJ2-5
D gene: .
CDR3 DNA: TGTGCCACCAGTGATTCGCTGGGGACACAAGAGACCCAGTACTTC
CDR3 protein: CATSDSLGTQETQYF

clone size: many
V gene: TRBV20-1
CDR3 length: 14
J gene: TRBJ2-3
D gene: .
CDR3 DNA: TGCAGTGCTAGGGCGGGGGCGAGCACAGATACGCAGTATTTT
CDR3 protein: CSARAGASTDTQYF

clone size: once
V gene: TRBV5-4
CDR3 length: 18
J gene: TRBJ2-1
D gene: .
CDR3 DNA: TGTGCCAGCACCTTAATCTGCATGTATGTCGGGTATGACAATGAGCAGTTCTTC
CDR3 protein: CASTLICMYVGYDNEQFF

clone size: .
V gene: TRBV27
CDR3 length: 15
J gene: TRBJ2-5
D gene: .
CDR3 DNA: TGTGCCAGCAGCCCCTGTAGTCGAGGAGGAGAGATCCAGTACTTC
CDR3 protein: CASSPCSRGGEIQYF

clone size: .
V gene: TRBV19
CDR3 length: 16
J gene: TRBJ2-3
D gene: TRBD1
CDR3 DNA: TGTGCCAGTAGTATTAGGGGACAGGGAGGAGAAGATACGCAGTATTTT
CDR3 protein: CASSIRGQGGEDTQYF

clone size: few
V gene: TRBV11-2
CDR3 length: 13
J gene: TRBJ1-2
D gene: .
CDR3 DNA: TGTGCCAGCAGCTTAGATCGTCGCTATGGCTACACCTTC
CDR3 protein: CASSLDRRYGYTF

clone size: many
V gene: TRBV19
CDR3 length: 17
J gene: TRBJ1-1
D gene: TRBD1
CDR3 DNA: TGTGCCAGTAGGAACCGGGACAGGGGTCTTGGTGACACTGAAGCTTTCTTT
CDR3 protein: CASRNRDRGLGDTEAFF

clone size: many
V gene: TRBV12-3/TRBV12-4
CDR3 length: 16
J gene: TRBJ1-5
D gene: TRBD1
CDR3 DNA: TGTGCCAGCAGTTCGCGCGGGACAGGGAGTACTCAGCCCCAGCATTTT
CDR3 protein: CASSSRGTGSTQPQHF

clone size: many
V gene: TRBV6-9
CDR3 length: 15
J gene: TRBJ2-4
D gene: TRBD1
CDR3 DNA: TGTGCCAGCAGTTCCACAGGGGGCGATCAAAACATTCAGTACTTC
CDR3 protein: CASSSTGGDQNIQYF

clone size: many
V gene: TRBV27
CDR3 length: 14
J gene: TRBJ2-2
D gene: TRBD1
CDR3 DNA: TGTGCCAGCAGAAGGGGGCGAGACACCGGGGAGCTGTTTTTT
CDR3 protein: CASRRGRDTGELFF

clone size: .
V gene: TRBV10-3
CDR3 length: 12
J gene: TRBJ1-2
D gene: .
CDR3 DNA: TGTGCCATCCTACAGGCGTACTATGGCTACACCTTC
CDR3 protein: CAILQAYYGYTF